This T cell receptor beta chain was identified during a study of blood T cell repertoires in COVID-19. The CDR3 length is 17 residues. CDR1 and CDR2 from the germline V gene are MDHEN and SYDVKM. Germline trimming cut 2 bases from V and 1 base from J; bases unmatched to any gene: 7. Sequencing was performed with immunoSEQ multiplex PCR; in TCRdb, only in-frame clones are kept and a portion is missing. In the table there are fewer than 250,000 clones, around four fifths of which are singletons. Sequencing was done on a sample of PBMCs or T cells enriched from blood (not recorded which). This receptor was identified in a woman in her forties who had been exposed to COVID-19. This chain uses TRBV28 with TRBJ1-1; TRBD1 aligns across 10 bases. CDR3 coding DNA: TGTGCCAGCAGTTTACTATATGGACAGGGGGGGAACACTGAAGCTTTCTTT. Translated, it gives CASSLLYGQGGNTEAFF.